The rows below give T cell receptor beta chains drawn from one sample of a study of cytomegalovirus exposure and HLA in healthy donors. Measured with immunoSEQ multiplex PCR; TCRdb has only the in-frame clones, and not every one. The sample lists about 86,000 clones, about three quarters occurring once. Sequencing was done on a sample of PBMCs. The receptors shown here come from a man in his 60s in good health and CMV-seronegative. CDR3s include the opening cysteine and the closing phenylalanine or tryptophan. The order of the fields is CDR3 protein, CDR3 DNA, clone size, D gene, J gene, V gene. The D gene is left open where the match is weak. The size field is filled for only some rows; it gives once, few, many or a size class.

cdr3_aa: CASSVPTGNTQYF
cdr3_nt: TGTGCCAGCAGCGTACCGACGGGAAATACGCAGTATTTT
clone_size: -
d_call: -
j_call: TRBJ2-3
v_call: TRBV5-4

cdr3_aa: CASSRLAGPTDTQYF
cdr3_nt: TGTGCCAGCAGTAGACTAGCGGGCCCCACAGATACGCAGTATTTT
clone_size: -
d_call: TRBD2
j_call: TRBJ2-3
v_call: TRBV6-5

cdr3_aa: CASSPRQGAAYEQYF
cdr3_nt: TGTGCCAGTAGCCCTCGACAGGGGGCTGCCTACGAGCAGTACTTC
clone_size: -
d_call: TRBD1
j_call: TRBJ2-7
v_call: TRBV6-6

cdr3_aa: CASSPGLAGGRETQYF
cdr3_nt: TGCGCCAGCAGCCCGGGACTAGCGGGAGGACGGGAGACCCAGTACTTC
clone_size: -
d_call: TRBD2
j_call: TRBJ2-5
v_call: TRBV5-1

cdr3_aa: CATSLDRGGEKLFF
cdr3_nt: TGTGCCACCAGCTTGGACAGGGGAGGTGAAAAACTGTTTTTT
clone_size: -
d_call: TRBD1
j_call: TRBJ1-4
v_call: TRBV15

cdr3_aa: CASTTGQESFYEQYF
cdr3_nt: TGTGCCAGCACCACCGGACAGGAATCTTTCTACGAGCAGTACTTC
clone_size: -
d_call: TRBD1
j_call: TRBJ2-7
v_call: TRBV9

cdr3_aa: CASRSGNTEAFF
cdr3_nt: TGTGCCAGCAGGAGCGGGAACACTGAAGCTTTCTTT
clone_size: few
d_call: -
j_call: TRBJ1-1
v_call: TRBV28

cdr3_aa: CASSPASGGQNEQFF
cdr3_nt: TGTGCCAGCAGCCCGGCCAGCGGGGGCCAAAATGAGCAGTTCTTC
clone_size: -
d_call: TRBD2
j_call: TRBJ2-1
v_call: TRBV5-4

cdr3_aa: CSVFGGGRNSRYEQYF
cdr3_nt: TGCAGCGTTTTTGGGGGGGGGCGGAACAGTCGCTACGAGCAGTACTTC
clone_size: -
d_call: -
j_call: TRBJ2-7
v_call: TRBV29-1

cdr3_aa: CASTPGTGNNEQFF
cdr3_nt: TGTGCCAGCACACCGGGGACAGGGAACAATGAGCAGTTCTTC
clone_size: once
d_call: TRBD1
j_call: TRBJ2-1
v_call: TRBV13

cdr3_aa: CASSQNTGAVNQPQHF
cdr3_nt: TGTGCCAGCAGTCAGAATACAGGGGCGGTCAATCAGCCCCAGCATTTT
clone_size: -
d_call: TRBD1
j_call: TRBJ1-5
v_call: TRBV7-8

cdr3_aa: CASSTSPGTSGRRQETQYF
cdr3_nt: TGTGCCAGCAGCACCTCCCCCGGGACTAGCGGGAGGCGACAAGAGACCCAGTACTTC
clone_size: -
d_call: TRBD2
j_call: TRBJ2-5
v_call: TRBV5-8

cdr3_aa: CAWRPSSYNEQFF
cdr3_nt: TGTGCCTGGAGGCCGAGCTCCTACAATGAGCAGTTCTTC
clone_size: -
d_call: -
j_call: TRBJ2-1
v_call: TRBV30

cdr3_aa: CSVEDGPGEHGIAYEQYF
cdr3_nt: TGCAGCGTTGAAGATGGCCCAGGGGAGCACGGAATAGCCTACGAGCAGTACTTC
clone_size: few
d_call: -
j_call: TRBJ2-7
v_call: TRBV29-1

cdr3_aa: CASSAQGPNTEAFF
cdr3_nt: TGTGCCAGCAGCGCACAGGGGCCCAACACTGAAGCTTTCTTT
clone_size: -
d_call: TRBD1
j_call: TRBJ1-1
v_call: TRBV5-6

cdr3_aa: CASSVSRDRDLESSGANVLTF
cdr3_nt: TGTGCCAGCAGCGTTAGCCGGGACAGAGACTTAGAAAGCTCTGGGGCCAACGTCCTGACTTTC
clone_size: -
d_call: TRBD1
j_call: TRBJ2-6
v_call: TRBV9

cdr3_aa: CASSLRAGNTEAFF
cdr3_nt: TGTGCCAGCAGCTTACGCGCAGGAAACACTGAAGCTTTCTTT
clone_size: few
d_call: -
j_call: TRBJ1-1
v_call: TRBV7-8

cdr3_aa: CSARQGEKLFF
cdr3_nt: TGCAGTGCTCGCCAGGGTGAAAAACTGTTTTTT
clone_size: -
d_call: -
j_call: TRBJ1-4
v_call: TRBV20-1

cdr3_aa: CASSLVGSSLPVSGGYTF
cdr3_nt: TGTGCCAGCAGTTTAGTCGGCAGCAGTCTTCCGGTTTCGGGTGGCTACACCTTC
clone_size: -
d_call: -
j_call: TRBJ1-2
v_call: TRBV28

cdr3_aa: CSGTDKETQYF
cdr3_nt: TGCAGCGGGACAGATAAAGAGACCCAGTACTTC
clone_size: -
d_call: TRBD1
j_call: TRBJ2-5
v_call: TRBV20-1

cdr3_aa: CASGEGSGEKLFF
cdr3_nt: TGCGCCAGCGGCGAGGGATCGGGTGAAAAACTGTTTTTT
clone_size: -
d_call: -
j_call: TRBJ1-4
v_call: TRBV10-2

cdr3_aa: CASSTTSGGSYNEQFF
cdr3_nt: TGTGCCAGCAGCACGACTAGCGGGGGCTCCTACAATGAGCAGTTCTTC
clone_size: -
d_call: TRBD2
j_call: TRBJ2-1
v_call: TRBV7-2

cdr3_aa: CASSEKGANNEKLFF
cdr3_nt: TGTGCCAGCAGTGAAAAGGGGGCAAATAATGAAAAACTGTTTTTT
clone_size: -
d_call: TRBD1
j_call: TRBJ1-4
v_call: TRBV2

cdr3_aa: CASSSPEVYEQYF
cdr3_nt: TGTGCCAGCAGCTCCCCGGAGGTCTACGAGCAGTACTTC
clone_size: once
d_call: -
j_call: TRBJ2-7
v_call: TRBV7-2

cdr3_aa: CSVGSRGPTNEKLFF
cdr3_nt: TGCAGCGTTGGCTCCAGGGGCCCAACTAATGAAAAACTGTTTTTT
clone_size: -
d_call: -
j_call: TRBJ1-4
v_call: TRBV29-1

cdr3_aa: CSANGQAANTGELFF
cdr3_nt: TGCAGCGCAAACGGACAGGCTGCGAACACCGGGGAGCTGTTTTTT
clone_size: -
d_call: TRBD1
j_call: TRBJ2-2
v_call: TRBV29-1

cdr3_aa: CASSLQGGHNEQFF
cdr3_nt: TGTGCCAGCAGTTTGCAGGGAGGGCACAATGAGCAGTTCTTC
clone_size: once
d_call: TRBD2
j_call: TRBJ2-1
v_call: TRBV28

cdr3_aa: CASSLLGALGGSTDTQYF
cdr3_nt: TGTGCCAGCAGCTTGCTTGGGGCCTTGGGGGGTAGCACAGATACGCAGTATTTT
clone_size: -
d_call: -
j_call: TRBJ2-3
v_call: TRBV5-6

cdr3_aa: CASSSPTSGRVYEQYF
cdr3_nt: TGTGCCAGCAGCTCACCGACTAGCGGGAGGGTCTACGAGCAGTACTTC
clone_size: -
d_call: TRBD2
j_call: TRBJ2-7
v_call: TRBV7-2

cdr3_aa: CASSLAGGSNGYTF
cdr3_nt: TGTGCCAGCAGCTTAGCAGGGGGCTCCAATGGCTACACCTTC
clone_size: -
d_call: TRBD1
j_call: TRBJ1-2
v_call: TRBV7-9

cdr3_aa: CASSVVAQETQYF
cdr3_nt: TGTGCCAGCAGCGTAGTGGCACAAGAGACCCAGTACTTC
clone_size: -
d_call: -
j_call: TRBJ2-5
v_call: TRBV9

cdr3_aa: CSALSSQGHEQYF
cdr3_nt: TGCAGCGCCCTGTCCTCTCAGGGCCACGAGCAGTACTTC
clone_size: few
d_call: -
j_call: TRBJ2-7
v_call: TRBV29-1

cdr3_aa: CASRGGSYEQYF
cdr3_nt: TGTGCCAGCAGAGGCGGGAGCTACGAGCAGTACTTC
clone_size: -
d_call: TRBD2
j_call: TRBJ2-7
v_call: TRBV2

cdr3_aa: CASSPGAGGRNEQFF
cdr3_nt: TGTGCCAGCAGCCCGGGGGCGGGGGGAAGGAATGAGCAGTTCTTC
clone_size: few
d_call: TRBD2
j_call: TRBJ2-1
v_call: TRBV7-9

cdr3_aa: CASRRDRANSPLHF
cdr3_nt: TGTGCCAGCAGACGGGACAGGGCTAATTCACCCCTCCACTTT
clone_size: -
d_call: TRBD1
j_call: TRBJ1-6
v_call: TRBV2

cdr3_aa: CASSRVAGGLGEQYF
cdr3_nt: TGTGCCAGCAGTCGGGTAGCGGGGGGGCTCGGGGAGCAGTACTTC
clone_size: once
d_call: TRBD2
j_call: TRBJ2-5
v_call: TRBV6-5

cdr3_aa: CASSDGGGNQPQHF
cdr3_nt: TGTGCCAGCAGTGACGGAGGGGGCAATCAGCCCCAGCATTTT
clone_size: -
d_call: -
j_call: TRBJ1-5
v_call: TRBV6-1

cdr3_aa: CASSLEVGLSYNEQFF
cdr3_nt: TGTGCCAGCAGCTTGGAGGTCGGACTTTCCTACAATGAGCAGTTCTTC
clone_size: -
d_call: -
j_call: TRBJ2-1
v_call: TRBV5-4

cdr3_aa: CSVEDWEGNEQFF
cdr3_nt: TGCAGCGTTGAAGATTGGGAGGGTAATGAGCAGTTCTTC
clone_size: few
d_call: TRBD2
j_call: TRBJ2-1
v_call: TRBV29-1

cdr3_aa: CASSLRWASSSGNTIYF
cdr3_nt: TGCGCCAGCAGCCTACGATGGGCATCGAGCTCTGGAAACACCATATATTTT
clone_size: once
d_call: -
j_call: TRBJ1-3
v_call: TRBV4-3

cdr3_aa: CSVEVLGATNEKLFF
cdr3_nt: TGCAGCGTTGAAGTCCTGGGAGCCACTAATGAAAAACTGTTTTTT
clone_size: -
d_call: -
j_call: TRBJ1-4
v_call: TRBV29-1

cdr3_aa: CASSPSRESSGANVLTF
cdr3_nt: TGTGCCAGCAGCCCGAGCAGGGAAAGTTCTGGGGCCAACGTCCTGACTTTC
clone_size: -
d_call: -
j_call: TRBJ2-6
v_call: TRBV14

cdr3_aa: CASSRQFRDTQYF
cdr3_nt: TGCGCCAGCAGCCGACAATTCCGGGATACGCAGTATTTT
clone_size: -
d_call: -
j_call: TRBJ2-3
v_call: TRBV10-1

cdr3_aa: CASRISQGSNYGYTF
cdr3_nt: TGTGCCAGCAGGATCTCCCAGGGGTCCAACTATGGCTACACCTTC
clone_size: -
d_call: -
j_call: TRBJ1-2
v_call: TRBV6-1

cdr3_aa: CASSLVGTAYEQYF
cdr3_nt: TGCGCCAGCAGCTTGGTAGGGACAGCCTACGAGCAGTACTTC
clone_size: -
d_call: TRBD1
j_call: TRBJ2-7
v_call: TRBV5-1